This T cell receptor beta chain came from a study of T cells after yellow fever vaccination. The CDR3 has 13 residues. Germline CDR1 LGHDT, CDR2 YNNKEL (reference sequence). V dropped 11 bases and J dropped 1 base, with 12 bases sitting between them. The study made its TCR cDNA through 5'RACE template switching. That step introduced a universal primer site along with UMIs. MiXCR, run by TCRdb on the 5' RACE reads, gives a single entry per CDR3 protein. Here the sample spans 46,000 or so distinct CDR3 sequences, about 6.3% being singletons. This clonotype was seen many times. Overall study findings and caveats: Clonotype sharing between CD4 and CD8 compartments was small. Though it reached lower strength, the secondary response hit its peak faster, day 5 versus 15.

The rearrangement joins TRBV3-1 to TRBJ2-4, with D possibly being TRBD2 (7 bases). This receptor was obtained from a man aged 25-40 years who received the YFV17D yellow fever vaccine. Sequenced here: PBMCs, either bulk or a sorted T-cell subset (CD4+, CD8+, memory, or dextramer-sorted; not recorded which), sampled 45 days after the yellow fever booster vaccination. The CDR3 spells CAAGRGAKNIQYF. CDR3 nucleotides: TGTGCCGCAGGGAGGGGGGCCAAAAACATTCAGTACTTC.